This T cell receptor beta chain emerged from a study of blood T cell repertoires in COVID-19. Study as a whole: Whether acute or convalescent, the COVID-19 samples came from the United States, Italy and Spain. The cDNA or gDNA used as material had been derived from T cells, B-cell-depleted T cells, or PBMCs.

Per the authors' pipeline: Amplifying reference gene primers gave estimates of nucleated cell counts. TCRdb's table, derived via immunoSEQ multiplex PCR, lists solely in-frame clones and lacks some. From that table come the V and J calls and clone size; the DNA was used to work out D and trimming. The sample has under 200,000 clones, approximately 79% seen once. Seattle patient enrollment occurred during active infection, with longitudinal follow-up thereafter. This CDR3 has 13 amino acids. In germline, CDR1 is MNHEY, CDR2 SVGAGI. Losses at the gene ends were 9 bases for V and 3 bases for J; bases not matched to a gene: 5.

This sequence was found in a woman in her fifties or sixties with COVID-19, enrolled during active disease. The specimen was peripheral blood. The chain couples TRBV6-5 to TRBJ1-2; the match to TRBD1 covers 9 bases. The CDR3 region is CASKDRGHYGYTF. The CDR3 DNA reads TGTGCCAGTAAGGACAGGGGACACTATGGCTACACCTTC.